This T cell receptor beta chain appears in the sequencing data of a study of identifying expanded T cells in peripheral blood. The V and J ends lost 6 bases and 5 bases respectively, with 4 bases between them. The CDR3 consists of 10 residues. Germline CDR1 MNHNS, CDR2 SASEGT. The repertoire was sequenced with immunoSEQ multiplex PCR; TCRdb's copy has only in-frame clones and lacks some. The sample shows more than 85,000 clones, 88% of them seen only once. V gene TRBV6-1 combines with J gene TRBJ2-5; D is undetermined. Sequencing was carried out using blood. The source of this sequence is a person aged 18-70 years in good health. The CDR3 loop reads CASRTETQYF. CDR3 coding DNA: TGTGCCAGCAGGACGGAGACCCAGTACTTC.